The source of this T cell receptor (beta chain) is a study of control samples from healthy donors and cancer patients. V shed 4 bases, J shed 5 bases, and the junction held 10 bases outside the gene matches. CDR3 length equals 16 residues. Germline lookup yields CDR1 LNHNV and CDR2 YYDKDF (reference sequence). Repertoires were generated with immunoSEQ multiplex PCR, while TCRdb's copy carries only in-frame clones and drops some. This table holds about 100,000 clones, approximately 80% found once. Sequenced: blood. The V call is TRBV15, the J call TRBJ2-7; 11 positions agree with TRBD2. The source is a young man in good health. CDR3 DNA sequence: TGTGCCACCAGCACAGTAGCGGGGGGGCCGTTAAACGAGCAGTACTTC. This gives the protein CATSTVAGGPLNEQYF.